Listed below are T cell receptor beta chains from one sample, sequenced in a study of blood T cell repertoires in COVID-19. Clones were read by immunoSEQ multiplex PCR, and TCRdb kept only the in-frame ones, dropping some. Of about 220,000 clones listed, roughly 81% were seen once; the top ten hold about 3%. Sequencing was carried out using peripheral blood. The receptors shown here come from a man aged 45 to 65 who had recovered from COVID-19. Each CDR3 is given with its conserved first and last residue. D genes are given only for firm matches. A row's size may be missing; if present it is once, few, many or a size class.

clone size | J gene | D gene | V gene | CDR3 DNA | CDR3 protein
. | TRBJ2-1 | TRBD2 | TRBV27 | TGTGCCAGCAGTTTAAACCTGGGACTATACAATGAGCAGTTCTTC | CASSLNLGLYNEQFF
. | TRBJ1-4 | TRBD1 | TRBV7-9 | TGTGCCAGCAGCTTACGACAGGGGAATGAAAAACTGTTTTTT | CASSLRQGNEKLFF
. | TRBJ2-2 | TRBD1 | TRBV28 | TGTGCCAGCAGACGGACAGGGGGTGGCAACACCGGGGAGCTGTTTTTT | CASRRTGGGNTGELFF
. | TRBJ2-5 | . | TRBV24-1 | TGTGCCACCAGTGATAGGAGCCGTCCCGGAGAGACCCAGTACTTC | CATSDRSRPGETQYF
. | TRBJ2-3 | TRBD2 | TRBV7-6 | TGTGCCAGCAGCTTAGGCCGGGGACTAGAGGGAGTCACAGATACGCAGTATTTT | CASSLGRGLEGVTDTQYF
. | TRBJ2-7 | TRBD1 | TRBV9 | TGCTTGGGCCTCGGACAGGGCTACGAGCAGTACTTC | CLGLGQGYEQYF
. | TRBJ1-5 | TRBD1 | TRBV2 | TGTGCCAGCAGAACGGACAGGGGAAGCAATCAGCCCCAGCATTTT | CASRTDRGSNQPQHF
. | TRBJ1-3 | TRBD1 | TRBV18 | TGTGCCAGCTCACGGCAACCGGGACAGGGATTAGAGACCAGCTCTGGAAACACCATATATTTT | CASSRQPGQGLETSSGNTIYF
. | TRBJ1-5 | . | TRBV19 | TGTGCCAGGGCCGATAGCAATCAGCCCCAGCATTTT | CARADSNQPQHF
. | TRBJ2-2 | . | TRBV19 | TGTGCCAGTAGTATACAGGAGCGGACCGGGGAGCTGTTTTTT | CASSIQERTGELFF
. | TRBJ2-7 | TRBD2 | TRBV28 | TGTGCCAGCAGTACCAGACTAGCGGGATTGAGCTCCTACGAGCAGTACTTC | CASSTRLAGLSSYEQYF
. | TRBJ2-3 | . | TRBV11-2 | TGTGCCAGCAGCCCGGGAGCAGGCAGAGATACGCAGTATTTT | CASSPGAGRDTQYF
. | TRBJ1-6 | . | TRBV5-8 | TGTGCCAGCAGCTTCATCCAGGAAAATAATTCACCCCTCCACTTT | CASSFIQENNSPLHF
. | TRBJ2-6 | . | TRBV30 | TGTGCCGCAGCGACAGGATTTTCTCGGGTCCTGACTTTC | CAAATGFSRVLTF
. | TRBJ2-2 | TRBD2 | TRBV6-2/TRBV6-3 | TGTGCCAGCAGTTCGGCCCTAGCGGGGCCGAACACCGGGGAGCTGTTTTTT | CASSSALAGPNTGELFF
. | TRBJ2-5 | TRBD2 | TRBV30 | TGTGCCTGGAGGTCAGGGACTAGCGGGTCCAAGACCCAGTACTTC | CAWRSGTSGSKTQYF
. | TRBJ1-4 | . | TRBV4-1 | TGCGCCAGCAGCCTGAGACATAATGAAAAACTGTTTTTT | CASSLRHNEKLFF
. | TRBJ2-1 | TRBD2 | TRBV30 | TGTGCCTGGAGCGGGGGACGGGGGGGAAGCTCCTACAATGAGCAGTTCTTC | CAWSGGRGGSSYNEQFF
. | TRBJ2-5 | TRBD2 | TRBV9 | TGTGCCAGCAGCTCCCGGACTAGCGGGAGGGCAGGGGAGACCCAGTACTTC | CASSSRTSGRAGETQYF
. | TRBJ2-1 | . | TRBV27 | TGTGCCAGCAGTGGCGGACAGCTCGAGCAGTTCTTC | CASSGGQLEQFF
few | TRBJ2-1 | TRBD2 | TRBV29-1 | TGCAGCGTCCCCCGGACTAGCACGGATGAGCAGTTCTTC | CSVPRTSTDEQFF
. | TRBJ2-7 | TRBD2 | TRBV28 | TGTGCCAGCAGTTCCCCAGGGACTAGCGGGAGGGCCGGTTACGAGCAGTACTTC | CASSSPGTSGRAGYEQYF
. | TRBJ1-3 | . | TRBV3-1/TRBV3-2 | TGTGCCAGCAGCAGATACAGCTTCTCGGGAAACACCATATATTTT | CASSRYSFSGNTIYF